The source of this T cell receptor beta chain is a study of cytomegalovirus exposure and HLA in healthy donors. This clone appeared a few times. The antigen remains unidentified. Primers: 60 Vbeta forward and 13 Jbeta reverse. Clones were sequenced by immunoSEQ multiplex PCR, and TCRdb holds only the in-frame ones, with some missing. The sample records 150,000 to 200,000 clones, about two thirds being singletons. General study points: There were reportedly fewer N-insertions in an Asian-associated ancestry cluster than the approximately 670-donor mean, in a later analysis. Presence/absence analyses supposed approximately even sequencing depth among donors.

Trimming left V 0 bases short and J 4 bases short, with 15 bases between. Germline CDR1 and CDR2: WNHNN and SYGVQD (reference sequence). The CDR3 extends over 16 amino acids. The TCR comes from a human donor in good health. Material: PBMCs. The chain employs TRBV10-1 and TRBJ1-2; D gene ambiguous. CDR3 nucleotides: TGCGCCAGCAGTGAGTCAATGCGGGGAACGTCCTATGGCTACACCTTC. This gives the protein CASSESMRGTSYGYTF.